What follows are 26 T cell receptor beta chains derived from one specimen sequenced in a study of identical twins. TCRdb re-called the 5' RACE reads with MiXCR, one entry per CDR3 protein. The sample records 310,000 or so distinct CDR3 sequences, roughly 8.6% being singletons. The data also belong to a second study, concerning yellow fever vaccine responses in identical twins.

Material for sequencing was memory (CD45RO+) T cells sorted from blood. The source of these receptors is a woman in her late teens or twenties in good health.

Ten or more counts support this clonotype. The J gene is TRBJ2-5, the V gene TRBV28, with 7 bases that match TRBD1. The junction had 12 bases not matched to a gene; V was cut back by 10 bases and J by 4 bases. Germline CDR1 reads MDHEN; CDR2 reads SYDVKM. The CDR3 length is 14 residues. CDR3 amino acids: CAIAQGVRLETQYF. The DNA of the CDR3 is TGTGCCATCGCCCAGGGGGTCAGACTAGAGACCCAGTACTTC.

The V and J genes are TRBV11-1 and TRBJ2-1; 11 positions agree with TRBD2. Germline V CDR1 and CDR2: SGHAT, FQDESV (reference sequence). This CDR3 has 15 amino acids. J lost 4 bases, V lost 7 bases, and 6 bases had no gene match. DNA of the CDR3: TGTGCCAGCAACCTTTTAGCGGGAGGGTACAATGAGCAGTTCTTC. Translation: CASNLLAGGYNEQFF.

This clonotype was counted ten times or more. The chain recombines TRBV29-1 with TRBJ1-3, with D perhaps TRBD1 (5 bases). The germline gives CDR1 SQVTM, CDR2 ANQGSEA. V was cut by 7 bases and J by 2 bases, with 12 bases left in between. The CDR3 contains 13 residues. The CDR3 reads CSAGTFTGNTIYF. DNA for the CDR3: TGCAGCGCCGGGACCTTCACTGGAAACACCATATATTTT. Drawing the rest from reference TRBV29-1 and TRBJ1-3, the complete variable domain is SAVISQKPSRDICQRGTSLTIQCQVDSQVTMMFWYRQQPGQSLTLIATANQGSEATYESGFVIDKFPISRPNLTFSTLTVSNMSPEDSSIYLCSAGTFTGNTIYFGEGSWLTVV.

This chain uses TRBV7-2 with TRBJ2-3, with D hard to call. Germline assignment: CDR1 SGHTA and CDR2 FQGNSA. CDR3 length: 15 residues. Trimming shortened V by 10 bases and J by 2 bases, and 19 bases separated the two germline ends. The CDR3 sequence is CATTKMGYFTDTQYF. The DNA of the CDR3 is TGTGCCACTACCAAGATGGGCTATTTCACAGATACGCAGTATTTT. Full variable domain (rest looked up from reference TRBV7-2 and TRBJ2-3): GAGVSQSPSNKVTEKGKDVELRCDPISGHTALYWYRQSLGQGLEFLIYFQGNSAPDKSGLPSDRFSAERTGGSVSTLTIQRTQQEDSAVYLCATTKMGYFTDTQYFGPGTRLTVL.

This clonotype was seen repeatedly, ten times or more. The chain employs TRBV4-2 and TRBJ1-2, with TRBD1 matching over 7 bases. The germline V gene has CDR1 LGHNA and CDR2 YNFKEQ. The CDR3 is 14 amino acids. V was clipped by 4 bases and J by 4 bases; unmatched bases: 6. CDR3 residues: CASSLGGAAYGYTF. The CDR3 DNA reads as TGTGCCAGCAGCCTAGGGGGCGCAGCCTATGGCTACACCTTC.

This clonotype has only a few counts. V is TRBV27 and J is TRBJ1-6; TRBD1 matches 9 bases. The germline V gene encodes CDR1 MNHEY and CDR2 SMNVEV (reference sequence). This CDR3 contains 13 residues. V shed 8 bases and J 9 bases; nucleotides not matched to a gene: 5. CDR3 nucleotides: TGTGCCAGCTCGGGACAGGGAGGTTCACCCCTCCACTTT. Protein sequence: CASSGQGGSPLHF.

This clonotype appeared many times. V and J are TRBV12-3 or TRBV12-4 and TRBJ2-2; D unresolved. V lost 6 bases, J lost 6 bases, and 11 bases lay in between. This CDR3 has 13 residues. For the CDR3, the DNA is TGTGCCAGCAGACCTCTAGACTCCGGGGAGCTGTTTTTT. It codes for CASRPLDSGELFF.

This clonotype was observed a few times. The chain employs TRBV6-2 or TRBV6-3 and TRBJ2-7, with 7 positions matching TRBD1. The CDR3 covers 14 residues. The germline V gene has CDR1 MNHEY and CDR2 SVGEGT. The V and J ends lost 4 bases and 5 bases, in that order; junction bases with no gene match: 8. In DNA form, the CDR3 reads TGTGCCAGCAGTTCCCAGGGGGACGCAAACGAGCAGTACTTC. This codes for CASSSQGDANEQYF.

This clonotype was observed a few times. This chain uses TRBV7-3 with TRBJ2-1; D perhaps matches TRBD2 (6 bases). The CDR3 has 14 amino acids. Germline V gives CDR1 SGHTA, CDR2 FQGTGA. Trimming removed 5 bases at V and 8 bases at J, with 16 bases between. CDR3 bases: TGTGCCAGCAGCCCCGGGGGTCCCGTCCATGAGCAGTTCTTC. It specifies CASSPGGPVHEQFF.

In this sample, this clonotype turned up a few times. The chain carries TRBV6-1 and TRBJ1-6; the D is unclear. CDR3 length: 15 residues. Between the trimmed V and J ends, which lost 1 base and 9 bases, there was a span of 13 bases. Germline V CDR1 and CDR2: MNHNS, SASEGT. In DNA form, the CDR3 reads TGTGCCAGCAGTGAAGGTGAAACGGCAAGTTCACCCCTCCACTTT. Protein product: CASSEGETASSPLHF.

The chain links TRBV6-5 to TRBJ2-3; D gene uncertain. The CDR3 has 15 residues. The germline gives CDR1 MNHEY, CDR2 SVGAGI. Trimming removed 4 bases from V and 3 bases from J, with 14 bases in between. In DNA form, the CDR3 reads TGTGCCAGCAGTTCTCCCCGAAAGGGAACAGATACGCAGTATTTT. This encodes CASSSPRKGTDTQYF.

The J gene is TRBJ1-1, the V gene TRBV28; 11 bases fit TRBD1. Per germline, CDR1 MDHEN and CDR2 SYDVKM. This CDR3 is built from 15 residues. The V gene end was trimmed by 6 bases and the J gene end by 1 base; junction bases not matched to a gene: 4. The CDR3 reads CASRGQGAWNTEAFF. The CDR3 nucleotides read TGTGCCAGCAGAGGACAGGGGGCCTGGAACACTGAAGCTTTCTTT.

The genes are TRBV20-1 and TRBJ1-1; 7 bases agree with TRBD1. Germline V lookup: CDR1 DFQATT, CDR2 SNEGSKA (reference sequence). The CDR3 is 15 amino acids. With 0 bases clipped from V and 7 bases from J, the junction kept 11 bases outside the gene matches. The CDR3 protein is CSAREGGGLRIEAFF. DNA of the CDR3: TGCAGTGCTAGAGAAGGAGGGGGCCTAAGGATTGAAGCTTTCTTT.

This clonotype turned up a few times. The chain uses TRBV6-1 and TRBJ1-5; no reliable D call. Germline CDR1 reads MNHNS; CDR2 reads SASEGT. The germline V and J ends were trimmed by 9 bases and 4 bases, with 4 bases remaining between them. This CDR3 region has 10 residues. The CDR3, as DNA: TGTGCCAGTATAAATCAGCCCCAGCATTTT. Its translation is CASINQPQHF.

This clonotype was counted ten times or more. The genes are TRBV9 and TRBJ1-1; D unclear. Trimming pared 4 bases from V and 2 bases from J, leaving 15 bases between. Germline CDR1 reads SGDLS; CDR2 reads YYNGEE. The length of the CDR3 is 15 residues. CDR3 in DNA: TGTGCCAGCAGCACCCAGACAAAAGCCAACACTGAAGCTTTCTTT. Translated, it gives CASSTQTKANTEAFF.

This clonotype has ten or more counts. The rearrangement links TRBV20-1 to TRBJ2-3, with 7 positions matching TRBD2. The CDR3 covers 13 residues. The ends lost 6 bases at V and 5 bases at J; junction bases unmatched: 8. The germline V gene encodes CDR1 DFQATT and CDR2 SNEGSKA (reference sequence). The chain's CDR3 is CSAPRGSGDTQYF. The CDR3 nucleotides are TGCAGTGCCCCGCGGGGGAGCGGAGATACGCAGTATTTT.

The chain combines TRBV11-1 with TRBJ2-1; 8 bases agree with TRBD1. CDR1 is SGHAT, CDR2 FQDESV, per germline (reference sequence). The V gene end was trimmed by 5 bases and the J gene end by 0 bases; junction bases not matched to a gene: 6. The CDR3 is 16 amino acids. The CDR3 bases are TGTGCCAGCAGCCCCGACAGGGGAGGCTCCTACAATGAGCAGTTCTTC. It translates to CASSPDRGGSYNEQFF.

With regard to this clonotype: At one boundary the junction diverges from the germline segment, which might be a read error. The chain uses TRBV7-2 and TRBJ2-7; no clear D. Germline-derived CDR1 and CDR2 are SGHTA and FQGNSA. CDR3 length: 15 amino acids. The CDR3 sequence is CASSLFPGLSYGQYF. The CDR3 DNA sequence: TGTGCCAGCAGCTTATTTCCGGGCCTCTCCTACGGGCAGTACTTC.

A few counts support this clonotype. The chain has TRBV6-1 and TRBJ2-1; no definite D call. In germline, CDR1 is MNHNS, CDR2 SASEGT. The CDR3 runs 15 residues. Trimming cost V 3 bases and J 0 bases, with 9 bases left between them. The CDR3 loop is CASSDRASSYNEQFF. The CDR3 nucleotides read TGTGCCAGCAGTGATCGTGCAAGCTCCTACAATGAGCAGTTCTTC.

V is TRBV5-1 and J is TRBJ2-2, with D possibly matching TRBD1 (6 bases). The CDR3 has 15 residues. CDR1 is SGHRS and CDR2 is YFSETQ in the germline V gene. V lost 5 bases to trimming and J lost 1 base, with 12 bases between them. Written as DNA, the CDR3 is TGCGCCAGCAGGCTTGGGGGACAGAACACCGGGGAGCTGTTTTTT. This sequence encodes CASRLGGQNTGELFF.

This clonotype occurred a few times. The gene calls are TRBV20-1 and TRBJ1-1; the D gene is possibly TRBD1 (5 bases). Germline-derived CDR1 and CDR2 are DFQATT and SNEGSKA (reference sequence). V lost 0 bases and J 4 bases, leaving 21 bases between the germline ends. The CDR3 has 17 amino acids. This CDR3 is CSARDSGRVELGTEAFF. In DNA form, the CDR3 reads TGCAGTGCTAGAGATAGCGGCAGGGTTGAATTGGGCACTGAAGCTTTCTTT.

This sequence joins TRBV12-3 or TRBV12-4 and TRBJ1-1; D unresolved. The CDR3 is 12 residues long. Trimming stripped 3 bases from V and 4 bases from J, with 6 bases between. CDR3 in DNA: TGTGCCAGCAGTTTTCGGGCCACTGAAGCTTTCTTT. This encodes CASSFRATEAFF.

This clonotype was seen many times. The chain has TRBV15 and TRBJ2-1; a possible D gene is TRBD2 (6 bases). The germline gives CDR1 LNHNV, CDR2 YYDKDF (reference sequence). V was cut by 0 bases and J by 7 bases, with 16 bases left in between. The CDR3 covers 16 residues. The chain's CDR3 is CATSRESIGLLNEQFF. The DNA of the CDR3 is TGTGCCACCAGCAGAGAATCGATTGGACTACTAAATGAGCAGTTCTTC.

V is TRBV3-1 and J is TRBJ2-6; 7 bases are shared with TRBD2. Germline loops: CDR1 LGHDT, CDR2 YNNKEL (reference sequence). CDR3 length: 13 amino acids. V gave up 4 bases and J gave up 12 bases; unmatched junction bases: 6. For the CDR3, the DNA is TGTGCCAGCAGCCGAAGGGGAGGGAGCGTCCTGACTTTC. As protein: CASSRRGGSVLTF.

This clonotype was seen many times. The chain employs TRBV10-3 and TRBJ2-2; 8 bases are a match to TRBD2. V was pared by 7 bases and J by 4 bases, with 8 bases of the junction left unmatched. The CDR3 loop spans 15 amino acids. The germline V gene has CDR1 ENHRY and CDR2 SYGVKD. Here the CDR3 reads CAIKEGAGGTGELFF. CDR3 nucleotides: TGTGCCATCAAGGAAGGCGCGGGAGGCACCGGGGAGCTGTTTTTT.

The chain is built from TRBV4-1 and TRBJ2-1; D call uncertain. Looked up from germline, CDR1 is MGHRA and CDR2 is YSYEKL. The CDR3 runs to 13 residues. V lost 4 bases to trimming and J lost 8 bases, with 12 bases between them. The CDR3 DNA follows: TGCGCCAGCAGCCCACCTGGCACGTATGAGCAGTTCTTC. Residues: CASSPPGTYEQFF.